Each of the 19 T cell receptor beta chains below was sequenced from the same sample in a study of graft-versus-host responses after intestinal transplantation. These receptors have no known antigen. Measured with immunoSEQ multiplex PCR; TCRdb has only the in-frame clones, and not every one. The sample holds roughly 120,000 clones, approximately 92% seen once. The starting material was unstimulated CD4+ T cells sorted from spleen or lymph node cells, obtained before intestinal transplant. The receptors were gathered from a human donor who received an intestinal transplant.

Here the CDR3 reads CASRRGPSHSSGNTIYF. CDR3 nucleotide sequence: TGCGCCAGCAGAAGGGGACCATCTCACTCCTCTGGAAACACCATATATTTT. This rearrangement joins TRBV5-1 to TRBJ1-3; maybe TRBD1 (5 bases). Looked up from germline, CDR1 is SGHRS and CDR2 is YFSETQ. The CDR3 extends over 17 amino acids. The germline V and J ends were trimmed by 5 bases and 0 bases, with 18 bases remaining between them.

The chain carries TRBV28 and TRBJ2-7, with D uncertain. The V gene's germline CDR1 is MDHEN and CDR2 SYDVKM. The CDR3 consists of 13 residues. The ends were cut back, 3 bases at V and 1 base at J, with 7 bases in the middle. The CDR3 protein is CASSLHGSYEQYF. CDR3 bases: TGTGCCAGCAGTTTGCACGGATCCTACGAGCAGTACTTC.

The CDR3 DNA is TGTGCCAGCTCCAGACTAGCGGACACAGATACGCAGTATTTT. It specifies CASSRLADTDTQYF. The chain couples TRBV18 to TRBJ2-3, with 9 bases identical to TRBD2. Trimming at V came to 6 bases and at J to 2 bases, leaving 3 bases not matched to a gene. This CDR3 is built from 14 residues. Per the germline V gene, CDR1 is KGHSH and CDR2 is LQKENI.

V gene TRBV5-1 combines with J gene TRBJ1-2; D may be TRBD1 (6 bases). This CDR3 is 15 amino acids long. V gave up 4 bases and J gave up 8 bases, with 21 bases separating them. Germline CDR1 reads SGHRS; CDR2 reads YFSETQ. The CDR3 loop is CASSPLGGPSIGYTF. In DNA, the CDR3 is TGCGCCAGCAGCCCACTAGGGGGGCCTTCTATCGGCTACACCTTC.

The rearrangement joins TRBV18 to TRBJ1-1; D not certain. CDR3 length equals 13 residues. Per the germline V gene, CDR1 is KGHSH and CDR2 is LQKENI. The V gene lost 6 bases and the J gene lost 3 bases, with 11 bases spanning the gap. CDR3 sequence: CASSPREDTEAFF. CDR3 nucleotides: TGTGCCAGCTCTCCCCGTGAGGACACTGAAGCTTTCTTT.

The chain is built from TRBV19 and TRBJ2-5; D tentatively fits TRBD1 or TRBD2 (6 bases each). The CDR3 runs 13 residues. The V and J ends lost 10 bases and 2 bases respectively, with 14 bases between them. The germline V gene has CDR1 LNHDA and CDR2 SQIVND (reference sequence). The CDR3 sequence: CATRGGGQETQYF. The CDR3 nucleotides read TGTGCCACTCGAGGAGGGGGGCAAGAGACCCAGTACTTC.

The V gene is TRBV10-3, the J gene TRBJ2-3; the match to TRBD1 covers 9 bases. V shed 4 bases, J shed 1 base, and the junction held 9 bases outside the gene matches. The CDR3 has 17 residues. Germline V gives CDR1 ENHRY, CDR2 SYGVKD. CDR3 amino acids: CAISGPQTGGGTDTQYF. CDR3 nucleotide sequence: TGTGCCATCAGTGGGCCACAGACAGGGGGAGGCACAGATACGCAGTATTTT.

Remarks on this clone: The sample holds other DNA sequences that translate to the same CDR3. The chain combines TRBV18 with TRBJ1-5; 8 bases fit TRBD1. The ends lost 3 bases at V and 7 bases at J; junction bases unmatched: 2. Germline lookup yields CDR1 KGHSH and CDR2 LQKENI. The CDR3 spans 13 residues. The CDR3 region is CASSPDREQPQHF. The CDR3, as DNA: TGTGCCAGCTCACCGGACAGGGAACAGCCCCAGCATTTT.

The rearrangement uses TRBV18 and TRBJ2-7; the match to TRBD1 covers 8 bases. Germline-derived CDR1 and CDR2 are KGHSH and LQKENI. The trim removed 3 bases at V and 2 bases at J, leaving 12 bases unmatched. This CDR3 contains 17 residues. The CDR3 region has the DNA TGTGCCAGCTCACCCACTCAGGGGGCGGGCCTTACCTACGAGCAGTACTTC. Amino acids: CASSPTQGAGLTYEQYF.

The V and J genes are TRBV6-5 and TRBJ1-2, with no clear D. Per germline, CDR1 MNHEY and CDR2 SVGAGI. The CDR3 is 13 residues long. V lost 5 bases, J lost 3 bases, and 10 bases lay in between. The CDR3 here is CASSETGDYGYTF. The CDR3 region has the DNA TGTGCCAGCAGTGAGACGGGAGACTATGGCTACACCTTC.

This chain joins TRBV5-1 and TRBJ1-2; 10 nucleotides align to TRBD1. The length of the CDR3 is 15 residues. The germline V gene encodes CDR1 SGHRS and CDR2 YFSETQ. Trimming took 0 bases from V and 2 from J; bases not matched to a gene: 1. The CDR3 DNA sequence: TGCGCCAGCAGCTTGGGGGACAGGGGCAACTATGGCTACACCTTC. It codes for CASSLGDRGNYGYTF.

This chain connects TRBV5-1 to TRBJ2-5; D is perhaps TRBD2 (6 bases). Germline V CDR1 and CDR2: SGHRS, YFSETQ. This CDR3 is 15 amino acids long. V was pared by 4 bases and J by 2 bases, with 15 bases between. CDR3 coding DNA: TGCGCCAGCAGCAGATGGGCGGGAACTCAAGAGACCCAGTACTTC. Encoded protein: CASSRWAGTQETQYF.

The chain joins TRBV7-2 to TRBJ2-2, with D tentatively TRBD2 (5 bases). V was cut by 2 bases and J by 0 bases, with 10 bases left in between. This CDR3 contains 16 residues. Germline V gene lookup returns CDR1 SGHTA and CDR2 FQGNSA. The CDR3, as DNA: TGTGCCAGCAGCTTACCAAAGGGAGCGAACACCGGGGAGCTGTTTTTT. Residues: CASSLPKGANTGELFF.

The chain has TRBV7-9 and TRBJ1-2; the D gene is possibly TRBD1 (5 bases). V was clipped by 5 bases and J by 8 bases, with 12 bases between them. Per germline, CDR1 SEHNR and CDR2 FQNEAQ (reference sequence). The CDR3 has 12 residues. The CDR3 is CASSDPRGGYTF. CDR3 in DNA: TGTGCCAGCAGCGATCCCCGGGGGGGCTACACCTTC.

The chain joins TRBV18 to TRBJ1-1; 7 nucleotides agree with TRBD1. After removal of 3 bases from V and 3 bases from J, the junction contained 1 base not matched to a gene. This CDR3 comprises 13 residues. Germline values: CDR1 KGHSH, CDR2 LQKENI. The CDR3 here is CASSPGTDTEAFF. As DNA, the CDR3 is TGTGCCAGCTCACCCGGGACAGACACTGAAGCTTTCTTT.

This sequence joins TRBV28 and TRBJ2-7, with 8 bases lining up with TRBD1. V lost 6 bases and J lost 3; bases outside the gene matches: 1. The length of the CDR3 is 12 residues. Germline V lookup: CDR1 MDHEN, CDR2 SYDVKM. This chain's CDR3 is CASRQGVYEQYF. The CDR3 DNA reads as TGTGCCAGCAGACAGGGGGTCTACGAGCAGTACTTC.

This chain connects TRBV6-1 to TRBJ2-2, with 10 bases matching TRBD1. The germline V gene has CDR1 MNHNS and CDR2 SASEGT. This CDR3 is built from 17 residues. Germline trimming cut 4 bases from V and 4 bases from J; bases unmatched to any gene: 9. Here the CDR3 DNA reads TGTGCCAGCAGTGCCCTCCCGACAGGGGGCTTCACCGGGGAGCTGTTTTTT. It specifies CASSALPTGGFTGELFF.

In nucleotides, the CDR3 is TGTGCCAGCAGTGAACGGGGGGCCTACGAGCAGTACTTC. Translated: CASSERGAYEQYF. The J gene is TRBJ2-7, the V gene TRBV6-1; 7 bases map to TRBD2. From germline, CDR1 is MNHNS and CDR2 SASEGT. CDR3 length equals 13 residues. The J segment lost 2 bases and the V segment lost 2 bases, leaving 0 bases of the junction unmatched.

J is TRBJ1-5 and V is TRBV2; maybe TRBD1 (5 bases). V was trimmed by 3 bases and J by 8 bases, leaving 14 bases between them. The CDR3 is made up of 14 amino acids. Germline V lookup: CDR1 SNHLY, CDR2 FYNNEI. CDR3 residues: CASSDLGEGEPQHF. Written as DNA, the CDR3 is TGTGCCAGCAGTGATTTAGGGGAAGGCGAGCCCCAGCATTTT.